This T cell receptor beta chain was identified during a study of blood T cell repertoires in COVID-19. Across the study: The study drew acute and convalescent COVID-19 samples from the United States, Italy and Spain. In each case, the material was cDNA or gDNA derived from T cells, B-cell-depleted T cells, or PBMCs.

V was cut by 3 bases and J by 6 bases, with 14 bases left in between. Germline V CDR1 and CDR2: MNHNS, SASEGT. The CDR3 runs to 15 residues. Per the original data handling: By means of reference gene primer amplification, nucleated cell counts were estimated. Profiling relied on immunoSEQ multiplex PCR, and the TCRdb table lists in-frame clones only, not all of them. That table supplies the V and J calls and clone size; D and trimming were determined from the DNA. Of tens of thousands of clones in the sample, roughly 90% were seen once. This clone was found a few times. The gene calls are TRBV6-1 and TRBJ1-4; D gene unclear. The sequence was obtained from a man aged 45-65 years with active or convalescent COVID-19. Sample: peripheral blood. The CDR3 reads CASSDVGASDEKLFF. CDR3 nucleotides: TGTGCCAGCAGTGATGTGGGCGCATCAGATGAAAAACTGTTTTTT.